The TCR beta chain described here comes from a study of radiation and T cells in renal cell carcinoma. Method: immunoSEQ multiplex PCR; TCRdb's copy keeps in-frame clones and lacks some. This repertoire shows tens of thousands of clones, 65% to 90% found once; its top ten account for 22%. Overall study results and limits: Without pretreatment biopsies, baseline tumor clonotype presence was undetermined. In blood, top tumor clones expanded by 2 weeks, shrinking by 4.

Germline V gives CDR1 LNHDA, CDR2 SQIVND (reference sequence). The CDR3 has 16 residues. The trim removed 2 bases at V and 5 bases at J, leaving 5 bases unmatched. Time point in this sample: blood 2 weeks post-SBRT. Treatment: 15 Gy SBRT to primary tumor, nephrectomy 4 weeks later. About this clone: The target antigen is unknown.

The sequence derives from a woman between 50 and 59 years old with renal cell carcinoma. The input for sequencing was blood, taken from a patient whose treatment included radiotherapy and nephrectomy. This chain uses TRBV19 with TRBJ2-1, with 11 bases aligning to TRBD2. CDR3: CASSISRLAGNNEQFF. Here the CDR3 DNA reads TGTGCCAGTAGTATAAGTAGACTAGCGGGGAACAATGAGCAGTTCTTC.